Listed below are T cell receptor beta chains from one sample, sequenced in a study of T-cell memory formation after mild COVID-19. Each CDR3 protein gets one entry after TCRdb re-called the 5' RACE reads with MiXCR. The sample yields under 250,000 distinct CDR3 sequences, 15% seen once. Sequenced input: PBMCs or a T cell subset sorted from them (not recorded which). All receptors derive from an adult woman who had mild COVID-19 (a few samples of this study predate the infection). Cell type and time point are not known. The CDR3 runs from the conserved cysteine through the conserved F or W. A D gene is named only where the DNA matches it firmly. Only part of the rows carry a size: once, few, many, or a class if the clone is expanded.

abundance: many
d_gene: TRBD1
v_gene: TRBV7-6
j_gene: TRBJ2-1
CDR3aa: CASSLGTGGSYNEQFF
CDR3nt: TGTGCCAGCAGCTTAGGGACAGGGGGCTCCTACAATGAGCAGTTCTTC

abundance: many
d_gene: TRBD2
v_gene: TRBV12-3/TRBV12-4
j_gene: TRBJ2-5
CDR3aa: CASSLFSGGAEETQYF
CDR3nt: TGTGCCAGCAGTTTATTTAGCGGGGGGGCGGAGGAGACCCAGTACTTC

abundance: few
d_gene: TRBD1
v_gene: TRBV27
j_gene: TRBJ2-2
CDR3aa: CASRSSRDRPSNTGELFF
CDR3nt: TGTGCCAGCAGAAGCTCCCGGGACAGGCCCTCGAACACCGGGGAGCTGTTTTTT

abundance: NA
d_gene: TRBD2
v_gene: TRBV2
j_gene: TRBJ2-5
CDR3aa: CASSPRATGPGLAAPETQYF
CDR3nt: TGTGCCAGCTCCCCCCGGGCAACCGGGCCGGGACTAGCGGCCCCAGAGACCCAGTACTTC

abundance: NA
d_gene: TRBD2
v_gene: TRBV14
j_gene: TRBJ2-7
CDR3aa: CASSVAGGTYEQYF
CDR3nt: TGTGCCAGCAGCGTAGCGGGAGGGACCTACGAGCAGTACTTC

abundance: NA
d_gene: NA
v_gene: TRBV12-3/TRBV12-4
j_gene: TRBJ1-1
CDR3aa: CASTPDGRATEAFF
CDR3nt: TGTGCCAGCACTCCCGATGGAAGGGCAACTGAAGCTTTCTTT

abundance: few
d_gene: NA
v_gene: TRBV12-3/TRBV12-4
j_gene: TRBJ1-2
CDR3aa: CASSLDGYVETF
CDR3nt: TGTGCCAGCAGTTTAGATGGTTATGTGGAAACCTTC

abundance: NA
d_gene: TRBD1
v_gene: TRBV5-1
j_gene: TRBJ1-6
CDR3aa: CASSRGGPGPLHF
CDR3nt: TGCGCCAGCTCCAGGGGGGGGCCCGGGCCCCTCCACTTT

abundance: NA
d_gene: NA
v_gene: TRBV7-9
j_gene: TRBJ2-1
CDR3aa: CASSSVYNEQFF
CDR3nt: TGTGCCAGCAGCTCCGTCTACAATGAGCAGTTCTTC

abundance: NA
d_gene: NA
v_gene: TRBV3-1
j_gene: TRBJ1-1
CDR3aa: CASSRYTEAFF
CDR3nt: TGTGCCAGCAGCCGGTACACTGAAGCTTTCTTT

abundance: NA
d_gene: TRBD1
v_gene: TRBV3-1
j_gene: TRBJ1-1
CDR3aa: CASSRDRFTEAFF
CDR3nt: TGTGCCAGCAGTCGGGACAGGTTCACTGAAGCTTTCTTT

abundance: NA
d_gene: TRBD2
v_gene: TRBV20-1
j_gene: TRBJ2-7
CDR3aa: CSARERRLAASYEQYF
CDR3nt: TGCAGTGCTAGAGAAAGACGGCTAGCGGCCTCCTACGAGCAGTACTTC

abundance: many
d_gene: NA
v_gene: TRBV7-3
j_gene: TRBJ1-1
CDR3aa: CASSLSMNTEAFF
CDR3nt: TGTGCCAGCAGTTTGTCCATGAACACTGAAGCTTTCTTT

abundance: NA
d_gene: NA
v_gene: TRBV5-5
j_gene: TRBJ1-2
CDR3aa: CASSVGVPNYGYTF
CDR3nt: TGTGCCAGCAGCGTGGGAGTTCCTAACTATGGCTACACCTTC

abundance: NA
d_gene: NA
v_gene: TRBV12-3/TRBV12-4
j_gene: TRBJ1-1
CDR3aa: CASSLIRDTEAFF
CDR3nt: TGTGCCAGCAGTTTGATAAGGGACACTGAAGCTTTCTTT

abundance: few
d_gene: TRBD2
v_gene: TRBV9
j_gene: TRBJ2-1
CDR3aa: CASSVAPAGVYNEQFF
CDR3nt: TGTGCCAGCAGCGTAGCTCCAGCGGGAGTATACAATGAGCAGTTCTTC

abundance: NA
d_gene: TRBD1
v_gene: TRBV20-1
j_gene: TRBJ1-1
CDR3aa: CSATRYDRGGSLNTEAFF
CDR3nt: TGCAGTGCTACACGCTACGACAGGGGGGGTTCTTTGAACACTGAAGCTTTCTTT